The entry below gives a single TCR beta chain sequence along with its context. The authors prepared the TCRbeta library with unique molecular identifiers. TCRdb passed the PCR reads through MiXCR, listing each CDR3 protein once. The table shows around 5,900 distinct CDR3 sequences, with about 14% occurring only once. This entry comes from a study of T-cell reconstitution after alpha-beta-depleted transplantation in children. CDR3 length equals 13 residues. V lost 3 bases and J lost 3, with 9 bases in between. The sequence was collected from a patient under 10 years old who had a stem cell transplant for inherited bone marrow failure, so the T cells may come from the graft donor. The V and J genes are TRBV12-3 or TRBV12-4 and TRBJ2-7; no clear D gene. This sample comprised PBMCs, mostly from graft donor cells, obtained 180 days after TCRalphabeta/CD19-depleted stem cell transplant. This chain's CDR3 is CASSFNRFYEQYF. The CDR3 DNA reads TGTGCCAGCAGTTTCAACAGATTCTACGAGCAGTACTTC.